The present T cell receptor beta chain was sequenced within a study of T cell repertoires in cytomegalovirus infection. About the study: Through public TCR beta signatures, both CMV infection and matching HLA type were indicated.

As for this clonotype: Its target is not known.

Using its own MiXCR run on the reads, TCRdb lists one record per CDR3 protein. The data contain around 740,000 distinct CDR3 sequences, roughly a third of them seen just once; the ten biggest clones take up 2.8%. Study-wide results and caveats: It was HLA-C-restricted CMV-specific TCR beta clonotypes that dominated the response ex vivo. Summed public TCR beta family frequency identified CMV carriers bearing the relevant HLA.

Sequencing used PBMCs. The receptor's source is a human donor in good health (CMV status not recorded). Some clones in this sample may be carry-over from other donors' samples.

The CDR3 DNA follows: TGTGCCAGCTGGGGACAGGGGTCGAATCAGCCCCAGCATTTT. This gives the protein CASWGQGSNQPQHF. The chain is built from TRBV28 and TRBJ1-5, with TRBD1 matching over 10 bases. Germline V lookup: CDR1 MDHEN, CDR2 SYDVKM. The CDR3 is 14 residues long. With V trimmed by 8 bases and J by 4 bases, 5 bases remained unmatched.